The rows below give T cell receptor beta chains drawn from one sample of a study of radiotherapy plus CTLA-4 blockade in lung cancer. Generated by immunoSEQ multiplex PCR, the TCRdb table keeps only in-frame clones and is missing some. The repertoire holds 40,000 to 55,000 clones, with about 74% as singletons. Specimen: peripheral blood, collected from a patient treated with radiotherapy plus ipilimumab. The receptors here all came from a human donor with non-small cell lung cancer whose response to radiotherapy plus ipilimumab could not be evaluated. Each CDR3 is given with its conserved first and last residue. A D gene is named only where the DNA matches it firmly. Clone size is stated in some rows and not others, as once, few, many or a class when expanded.

j_call | v_call | d_call | clone_size | cdr3_nt | cdr3_aa
TRBJ2-7 | TRBV10-3 | - | - | TGTGCCATCAGTGAGGCACAGGGGAGGTCGGCCTACGAGCAGTACTTC | CAISEAQGRSAYEQYF
TRBJ2-3 | TRBV7-9 | - | - | TGTGCCAGCAGCCGCGTTTCGGGGGGCACAGATACGCAGTATTTT | CASSRVSGGTDTQYF
TRBJ1-5 | TRBV7-6 | - | - | TGTGCCAGCAGCCGAGACAGATATCAGCCCCAGCATTTT | CASSRDRYQPQHF
TRBJ2-1 | TRBV2 | TRBD2 | few | TGTGCCATAGGACTAGCGGGAGGGCCGTCCCCTTACAATGAGCAGTTCTTC | CAIGLAGGPSPYNEQFF
TRBJ2-7 | TRBV5-1 | - | - | TGCGCCAGCAGCTTATTGACCGGGGGCTACGAGCAGTACTTC | CASSLLTGGYEQYF
TRBJ2-4 | TRBV5-4 | TRBD1 | - | TGTGCCAGCAGTTCGGGACAGCTGGCCAAAAACATTCAGTACTTC | CASSSGQLAKNIQYF
TRBJ2-1 | TRBV18 | - | once | TGTGCCAGCTCACACTCCGAGTACCCCTACAATGAGCAGTTCTTC | CASSHSEYPYNEQFF
TRBJ1-4 | TRBV4-2 | TRBD1 | - | TGTGCCAGCAGCCACCAGAAGGGACAGGGGGGCTGGAGGGATGAAAAACTGTTTTTT | CASSHQKGQGGWRDEKLFF
TRBJ1-5 | TRBV19 | TRBD1 | - | TGTGCCAGTAGTATCAGGACAGGGCCGCGACAGCCCCAGCATTTT | CASSIRTGPRQPQHF
TRBJ1-5 | TRBV7-9 | - | - | TGTGCCAGCAGCTTAGCGGGGGCAGATCAGCCCCAGCATTTT | CASSLAGADQPQHF
TRBJ1-2 | TRBV7-9 | - | - | TGTGCCAGCAGCTTAGATCCAGGGGTCTATGGCTACACCTTC | CASSLDPGVYGYTF
TRBJ1-5 | TRBV27 | - | - | TGTGCCAGCAGTTTAAGAAGACAGCTTCAGCCCCAGCATTTT | CASSLRRQLQPQHF
TRBJ1-5 | TRBV11-3 | - | once | TGTGCCAGCAGCCGGGACGGGGGAAAGCCCCAGCATTTT | CASSRDGGKPQHF
TRBJ2-3 | TRBV4-2 | TRBD2 | few | TGTGCCAGCAGCCAAGGTCTGAGGCTAGCGGGATCTATCACAGATACGCAGTATTTT | CASSQGLRLAGSITDTQYF
TRBJ1-5 | TRBV2 | - | - | TGTGCCAGCAACCAGGACGGAGGGCCCCAGCATTTT | CASNQDGGPQHF
TRBJ2-7 | TRBV30 | - | - | TGTGCCTGGGCCGGGACCCGACGGGGGAACGAGCAGTACTTC | CAWAGTRRGNEQYF
TRBJ2-3 | TRBV27 | - | - | TGTGCCAGCAGGAGGCAGTTCAGCACAGATACGCAGTATTTT | CASRRQFSTDTQYF
TRBJ2-7 | TRBV11-1 | - | - | TGTGCCAGCAGCTCCAACCGGGACTCTGAAGAGCAGTACTTC | CASSSNRDSEEQYF
TRBJ2-2 | TRBV4-2 | TRBD2 | - | TGTGCCAGCAGCCAGAAGACTAGCGGGGGGGCTTTGAGCGGGGAGCTGTTTTTT | CASSQKTSGGALSGELFF
TRBJ1-1 | TRBV7-3 | TRBD1 | - | TGTGCCAGCAGCTTAGGACAGGGGGCGGGTGCTTTCTTT | CASSLGQGAGAFF
TRBJ2-7 | TRBV4-1 | TRBD1 | - | TGCGCCAGCAGCCAAGCCCGGGACAGCCCCCCCTACGAGCAGTACTTC | CASSQARDSPPYEQYF
TRBJ2-3 | TRBV7-6 | - | - | TGTGCCAGCAGCCCCCGACTACCCACAGATACGCAGTATTTT | CASSPRLPTDTQYF
TRBJ1-4 | TRBV4-1 | - | - | TGCGCCAGCAGCCTCCCGGGAGGTCCAACTAATGAAAAACTGTTTTTT | CASSLPGGPTNEKLFF
TRBJ1-4 | TRBV7-7 | TRBD1 | - | TGTGCTAGCAGCTTAGCAGGGGGCCTTAATGAAAAACTGTTTTTT | CASSLAGGLNEKLFF
TRBJ1-3 | TRBV5-1 | TRBD1 | - | TGCGCCAGCAGCCCGGGGGGGACAGGGGCGACCTCTGGAAACACCATATATTTT | CASSPGGTGATSGNTIYF